This T cell receptor (beta chain) derives from a study of T cell responses to AZD1222 COVID-19 vaccine. The germline CDR1 and CDR2 sequences are LNHDA and SQIVND (reference sequence). V was shortened by 1 base and J by 0 bases, with 13 bases between the two germline ends. The CDR3 has 17 residues. The data were produced by immunoSEQ multiplex PCR, yet TCRdb's version contains in-frame clones alone and is incomplete. The table lists about 150,000 clones, roughly 88% of them singletons, with approximately 6.2% in the top ten. The origin of this receptor is an adult who received the AZD1222 COVID-19 vaccine. This chain uses TRBV19 with TRBJ1-3, with no clear D. Sequencing used peripheral blood, obtained 28 days after the second AZD1222 dose. CDR3 region: CASSIGPGESSGNTIYF. As DNA, the CDR3 is TGTGCCAGTAGTATAGGCCCTGGAGAAAGCTCTGGAAACACCATATATTTT.